The 21 T cell receptor beta chains reported below all come from one sample, sequenced in a study of blood T cells in healthy people across ages. The use of a sample-barcoded 5' primer and a J-beta primer mix characterized a second PCR of roughly 7 to 12 cycles. TCRdb redid the calling of the 5' RACE reads with MiXCR, one entry per CDR3 protein. The data contain 1.5 million to 2 million distinct CDR3 sequences, 49% of them singletons. Sequencing was done on a sample of blood. The receptors derive from a woman aged 35 to 49 in good health.

This clonotype was picked up a small number of times. The genes are TRBV5-1 and TRBJ2-7, with TRBD1 matching 7 bases. The CDR3 extends over 15 amino acids. With 4 bases clipped from V and 0 bases from J, the junction kept 7 bases outside the gene matches. Germline CDR1 SGHRS, CDR2 YFSETQ. The CDR3 reads CASSRTGVSSYEQYF. In nucleotides, the CDR3 is TGCGCCAGCAGCAGGACAGGTGTGAGCTCCTACGAGCAGTACTTC.

The V and J genes are TRBV9 and TRBJ1-4; D ambiguous. The V gene's germline CDR1 is SGDLS and CDR2 YYNGEE. There are 13 residues in the CDR3. V was cut by 4 bases and J by 3 bases, with 7 bases left in between. The CDR3 DNA reads as TGTGCCAGCAGCAGATCGTCTAATGAAAAACTGTTTTTT. Translated: CASSRSSNEKLFF.

The CDR3 here is CASSPLKGAQTDTQYF. In DNA, the CDR3 is TGTGCCAGCTCACCACTCAAGGGGGCGCAAACAGATACGCAGTATTTT. The chain employs TRBV18 and TRBJ2-3, with 7 bases that match TRBD1. Germline CDR1 reads KGHSH; CDR2 reads LQKENI. Losses at the gene ends were 1 base for V and 3 bases for J; bases not matched to a gene: 7. This CDR3 region has 16 residues.

This chain uses TRBV7-2 with TRBJ2-5, with D hard to call. The J call may be mistaken, given a closer DNA end match to TRBJ2-7. Per germline, CDR1 SGHTA and CDR2 FQGNSA. This CDR3 has 13 residues. The CDR3 loop reads CASSVIGLSEQYF. For the CDR3, the DNA is TGTGCCAGCAGCGTAATCGGGCTCTCCGAGCAGTACTTC.

The V call is TRBV6-5, the J call TRBJ2-5, with D maybe TRBD2 (6 bases). The CDR3 spans 16 residues. With 0 bases removed from V and 2 bases from J, the gap between germline ends came to 13 bases. Germline assignment: CDR1 MNHEY and CDR2 SVGAGI. Here the CDR3 DNA reads TGTGCCAGCAGTTACTCGGCGGGGTCAAGTCAAGAGACCCAGTACTTC. Residues: CASSYSAGSSQETQYF.

The chain joins TRBV4-3 to TRBJ2-1; 12 bases match TRBD2. Unmatched junction bases numbered 6, after V lost 0 bases and J lost 9 bases. This CDR3 is 16 amino acids long. Germline CDR1 reads LGHNA; CDR2 reads YSLEER. The CDR3 protein is CASSQDELAGGSEQFF. The CDR3 region has the DNA TGCGCCAGCAGCCAAGATGAACTAGCGGGGGGTTCTGAGCAGTTCTTC.

The rearrangement joins TRBV29-1 to TRBJ2-5, with a tentative D call TRBD2 (6 bases). Trimming removed 1 base at V and 5 bases at J, with 20 bases between. This CDR3 spans 16 amino acids. Germline CDR1 is SQVTM and CDR2 is ANQGSEA. The CDR3: CSVEASGGRRVETQYF. CDR3 nucleotides: TGCAGCGTTGAAGCGAGTGGTGGGAGGCGCGTCGAGACCCAGTACTTC.

V is TRBV10-3 and J is TRBJ2-3; 11 positions match TRBD2. V lost 6 bases, J lost 5 bases, and 7 bases stayed unmatched. This CDR3 has 15 residues. Germline CDR1 is ENHRY and CDR2 is SYGVKD. The DNA of the CDR3 is TGTGCCATCAGGTTTAGCGGGGGGGCCCAAGATACGCAGTATTTT. This sequence encodes CAIRFSGGAQDTQYF.

This sequence joins TRBV28 and TRBJ2-7; unclear D gene. CDR3 size: 15 residues. Per germline, CDR1 MDHEN and CDR2 SYDVKM. The V gene lost 2 bases and the J gene lost 0 bases, with 11 bases spanning the gap. The CDR3 sequence is CASSLPPDGSYEQYF. DNA for the CDR3: TGTGCCAGCAGTTTACCCCCTGACGGCTCCTACGAGCAGTACTTC.

This clonotype was found a few times. The chain links TRBV20-1 to TRBJ2-3, with 7 nucleotides matching TRBD2. The CDR3 is made up of 15 amino acids. Per germline, CDR1 DFQATT and CDR2 SNEGSKA (reference sequence). V shed 5 bases, J shed 3 bases, and the junction held 11 bases outside the gene matches. The CDR3 loop is CSAPSSAGVTDTQYF. The CDR3 DNA reads as TGCAGTGCTCCCTCTTCTGCGGGGGTTACAGATACGCAGTATTTT.

The V and J genes are TRBV25-1 and TRBJ1-4; no reliable D call. The V end lost 6 bases, the J end lost 0 bases, and 11 bases lay between the germline ends. This CDR3 region has 15 residues. From germline, CDR1 is MGHDK and CDR2 SYGVNS. For the CDR3, the DNA is TGTGCCAGCAGACAGACCGGCTCAACTAATGAAAAACTGTTTTTT. It is translated as CASRQTGSTNEKLFF.

The chain is built from TRBV4-1 and TRBJ1-2; no reliable D call. The V end lost 8 bases, the J end lost 6 bases, and 16 bases lay between the germline ends. The CDR3 consists of 13 residues. Looked up from germline, CDR1 is MGHRA and CDR2 is YSYEKL. CDR3 sequence (DNA): TGCGCCAGCGGGTACACAGAGGATAATGGCTACACCTTC. This translates into CASGYTEDNGYTF.

This rearrangement joins TRBV7-9 to TRBJ2-5; D not certain. CDR3 length: 13 residues. V shed 6 bases and J shed 5 bases, with 13 bases lying between them. The germline V gene encodes CDR1 SEHNR and CDR2 FQNEAQ (reference sequence). The CDR3, as DNA: TGTGCCAGCAGTTCGCGGTATGGTGAGACCCAGTACTTC. Amino acids: CASSSRYGETQYF. The whole variable domain, remainder taken from reference TRBV7-9 and TRBJ2-5, is DTGVSQNPRHKITKRGQNVTFRCDPISEHNRLYWYRQTLGQGPEFLTYFQNEAQLEKSRLLSDRFSAERPKGSFSTLEIQRTEQGDSAMYLCASSSRYGETQYFGPGTRLLVL.

CDR3: CSARDSQGRSQYF. CDR3 DNA: TGCAGTGCTAGAGATTCGCAGGGACGCTCTCAGTACTTC. This chain links TRBV20-1 with TRBJ2-5, with D perhaps matching TRBD1 or TRBD2 (5 bases each). Per germline, CDR1 DFQATT and CDR2 SNEGSKA (reference sequence). This CDR3 region has 13 residues. V lost 0 bases and J 11 bases, leaving 16 bases between the germline ends.

This clonotype has just a few counts. The chain employs TRBV28 and TRBJ1-2; 7 bases fit TRBD1. With V trimmed by 6 bases and J by 4 bases, 8 bases remained unmatched. The V gene's germline CDR1 is MDHEN and CDR2 SYDVKM. This CDR3 spans 14 amino acids. For the CDR3, the DNA is TGTGCCAGCAGCCCGACAGGGATCACCTATGGCTACACCTTC. Amino acid sequence: CASSPTGITYGYTF.

The count of this clonotype is one. The V and J genes are TRBV20-1 and TRBJ2-3, with a possible D match to TRBD2 (5 bases). Trimming took 3 bases from V and 5 from J, leaving 12 bases between them. The CDR3 length is 13 residues. Germline V gene data show CDR1 as DFQATT and CDR2 as SNEGSKA (reference sequence). The DNA for the CDR3 is TGCAGTGCTAGCGGGAAGGCCATAGATACGCAGTATTTT. Its protein is CSASGKAIDTQYF.

The genes are TRBV7-9 and TRBJ1-4, with a weak D call TRBD1 (5 bases). V lost 4 bases and J 4 bases, leaving 13 bases between the germline ends. The CDR3 is 15 amino acids. Germline assignment: CDR1 SEHNR and CDR2 FQNEAQ (reference sequence). CDR3 amino acids: CASSSTGTVNEKLFF. DNA of the CDR3: TGTGCCAGCAGCTCAACCGGGACGGTTAATGAAAAACTGTTTTTT.

This clonotype has more than one count but fewer than ten. This chain links TRBV7-9 with TRBJ1-5; D perhaps matches TRBD1 (5 bases). This CDR3 comprises 14 residues. V shed 1 base and J shed 6 bases, with 10 bases lying between them. Germline CDR1 is SEHNR and CDR2 is FQNEAQ (reference sequence). The DNA of the CDR3 is TGTGCCAGCAGCTTAGGAGGGGAGAGTCAGCCCCAGCATTTT. Its protein is CASSLGGESQPQHF.

The chain has TRBV11-2 and TRBJ2-1; D is perhaps TRBD1 (5 bases). Germline CDR1 reads SGHAT; CDR2 reads FQNNGV. Trimming shortened V by 5 bases and J by 8 bases, and 19 bases separated the two germline ends. CDR3 length: 15 amino acids. The CDR3 sequence is CASSPRVTGMHEQFF. The DNA of the CDR3 is TGTGCCAGCAGCCCCAGGGTGACTGGGATGCATGAGCAGTTCTTC.

The chain uses TRBV7-2 and TRBJ2-1; 8 nucleotides align to TRBD1. The CDR3 loop spans 17 amino acids. V trimming: 3 bases; J trimming: 6 bases; junction bases outside the gene matches: 13. Germline V gives CDR1 SGHTA, CDR2 FQGNSA. CDR3 sequence reads: CASSFQGQVLGSNEQFF. CDR3 nucleotide sequence: TGTGCCAGCAGCTTCCAGGGACAGGTTTTGGGAAGCAATGAGCAGTTCTTC.

About this clonotype itself: A much larger clonotype is one base distant, so this may be a read error. V usage is TRBV5-1 and J usage is TRBJ2-1, with TRBD2 identical over 10 bases. J was trimmed by 8 bases and V by 1 base; bases with no gene match: 9. In germline, CDR1 is SGHRS, CDR2 YFSETQ. The length of the CDR3 is 16 residues. The CDR3 is CASSLTSGTMAHEQFF. The CDR3 region has the DNA TGCGCCAGCAGCTTGACTAGCGGGACGATGGCGCATGAGCAGTTCTTC. Together with reference TRBV5-1 and TRBJ2-1, the CDR3 gives the full variable domain: KAGVTQTPRYLIKTRGQQVTLSCSPISGHRSVSWYQQTPGQGLQFLFEYFSETQRNKGNFPGRFSGRQFSNSRSEMNVSTLELGDSALYLCASSLTSGTMAHEQFFGPGTRLTVL.